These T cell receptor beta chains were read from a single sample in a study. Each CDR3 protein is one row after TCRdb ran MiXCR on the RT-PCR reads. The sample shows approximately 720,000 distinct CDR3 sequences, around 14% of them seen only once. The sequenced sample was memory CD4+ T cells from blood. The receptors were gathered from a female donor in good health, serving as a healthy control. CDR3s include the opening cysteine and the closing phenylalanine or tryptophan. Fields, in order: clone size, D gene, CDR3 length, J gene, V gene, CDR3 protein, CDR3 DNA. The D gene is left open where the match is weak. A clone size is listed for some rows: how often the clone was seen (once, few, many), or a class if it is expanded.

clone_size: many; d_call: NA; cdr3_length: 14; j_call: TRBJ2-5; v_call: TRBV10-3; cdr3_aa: CAISPGGGQETQYF; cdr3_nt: TGTGCCATCAGTCCCGGGGGAGGTCAAGAGACCCAGTACTTC
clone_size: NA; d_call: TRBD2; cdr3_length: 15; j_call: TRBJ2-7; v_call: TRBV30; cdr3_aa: CAWSAGTSGSYEQYF; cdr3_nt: TGTGCCTGGAGTGCTGGGACTAGCGGGAGCTACGAGCAGTACTTC
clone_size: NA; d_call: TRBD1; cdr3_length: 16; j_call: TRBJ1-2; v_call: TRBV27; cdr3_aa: CASTTRTGTAIYGYTF; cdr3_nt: TGTGCCAGCACCACGCGCACCGGGACAGCGATTTATGGCTACACCTTC
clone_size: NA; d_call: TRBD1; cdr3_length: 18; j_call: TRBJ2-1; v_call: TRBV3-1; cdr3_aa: CASSQEPGNPGQGNEQFF; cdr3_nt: TGTGCCAGCAGCCAAGAACCAGGCAATCCCGGACAGGGCAATGAGCAGTTCTTC
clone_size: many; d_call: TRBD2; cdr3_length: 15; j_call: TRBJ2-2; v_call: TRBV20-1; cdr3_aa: CSARGGLAKTGELFF; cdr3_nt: TGCAGTGCTAGAGGGGGACTAGCCAAGACCGGGGAGCTGTTTTTT
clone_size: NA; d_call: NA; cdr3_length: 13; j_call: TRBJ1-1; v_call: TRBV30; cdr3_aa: CAWRTGENTEAFF; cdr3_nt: TGTGCCTGGAGGACGGGGGAGAACACTGAAGCTTTCTTT
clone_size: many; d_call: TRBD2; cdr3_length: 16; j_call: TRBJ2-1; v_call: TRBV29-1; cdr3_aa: CSALGLAGGRYNEQFF; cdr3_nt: TGCAGCGCCCTAGGACTAGCGGGGGGGCGGTACAATGAGCAGTTCTTC
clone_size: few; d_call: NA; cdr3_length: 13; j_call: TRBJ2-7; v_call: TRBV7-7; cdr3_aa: CASSSRWGSEQYF; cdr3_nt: TGTGCCAGCAGCTCCCGTTGGGGGAGCGAGCAGTACTTC
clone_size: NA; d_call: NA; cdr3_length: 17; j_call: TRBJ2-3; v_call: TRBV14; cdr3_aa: CASSSDFPGVDTDTQYF; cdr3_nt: TGTGCCAGCAGCTCGGACTTCCCCGGGGTAGACACAGATACGCAGTATTTT
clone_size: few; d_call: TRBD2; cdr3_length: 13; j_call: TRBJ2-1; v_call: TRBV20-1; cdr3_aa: CSARRTSGNEQFF; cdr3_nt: TGCAGTGCTAGGCGGACTAGCGGCAATGAGCAGTTCTTC
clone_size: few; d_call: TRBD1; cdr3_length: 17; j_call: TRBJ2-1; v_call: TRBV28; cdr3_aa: CASRPTPGQGPYNEQFF; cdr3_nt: TGTGCCAGCAGACCTACTCCCGGACAGGGGCCCTACAATGAGCAGTTCTTC
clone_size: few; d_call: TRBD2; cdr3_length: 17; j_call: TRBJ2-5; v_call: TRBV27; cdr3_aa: CASSSPSGSLKEETQYF; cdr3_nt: TGTGCCAGCAGTTCGCCTAGCGGGAGTTTGAAGGAGGAGACCCAGTACTTC
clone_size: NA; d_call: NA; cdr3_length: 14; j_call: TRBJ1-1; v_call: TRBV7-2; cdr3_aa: CASSLMKGNTEAFF; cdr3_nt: TGTGCCAGCAGCCTAATGAAGGGGAACACTGAAGCTTTCTTT
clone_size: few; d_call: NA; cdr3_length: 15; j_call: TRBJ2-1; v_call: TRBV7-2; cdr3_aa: CASSPRIRAYNEQFF; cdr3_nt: TGTGCCAGCAGCCCCAGGATCCGGGCCTACAATGAGCAGTTCTTC
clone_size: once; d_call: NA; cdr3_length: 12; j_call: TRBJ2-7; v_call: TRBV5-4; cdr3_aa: CASSMNEYEQYF; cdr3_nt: TGTGCCAGCAGCATGAACGAATACGAGCAGTACTTC
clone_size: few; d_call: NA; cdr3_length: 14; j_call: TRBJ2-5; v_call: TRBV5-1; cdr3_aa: CASSWTEPMETQYF; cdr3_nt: TGCGCCAGCAGCTGGACAGAGCCCATGGAGACCCAGTACTTC
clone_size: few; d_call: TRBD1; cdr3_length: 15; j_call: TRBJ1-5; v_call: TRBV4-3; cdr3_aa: CASSQEVTGGWPQHF; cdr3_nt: TGCGCCAGCAGCCAAGAAGTGACAGGGGGCTGGCCCCAGCATTTT
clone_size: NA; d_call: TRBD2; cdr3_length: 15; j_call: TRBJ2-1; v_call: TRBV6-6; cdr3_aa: CASRGGLAIAGEQFF; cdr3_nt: TGTGCCAGCAGGGGGGGACTAGCAATTGCCGGTGAGCAGTTCTTC
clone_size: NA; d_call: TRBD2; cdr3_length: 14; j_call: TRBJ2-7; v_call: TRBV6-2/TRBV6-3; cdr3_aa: CASSTSGPFYEQYF; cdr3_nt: TGTGCCAGCAGTACTAGCGGGCCCTTCTACGAGCAGTACTTC